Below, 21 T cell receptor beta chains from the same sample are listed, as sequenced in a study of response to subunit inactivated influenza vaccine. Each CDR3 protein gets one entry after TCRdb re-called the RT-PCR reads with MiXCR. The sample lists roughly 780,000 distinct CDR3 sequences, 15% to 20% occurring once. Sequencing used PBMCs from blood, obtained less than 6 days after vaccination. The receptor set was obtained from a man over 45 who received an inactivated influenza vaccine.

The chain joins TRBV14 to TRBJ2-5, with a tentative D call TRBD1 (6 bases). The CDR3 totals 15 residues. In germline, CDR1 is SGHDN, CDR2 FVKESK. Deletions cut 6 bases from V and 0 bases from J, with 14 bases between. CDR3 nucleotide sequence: TGTGCCAGCAGACCCTCCGGACAGTACCAAGAGACCCAGTACTTC. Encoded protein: CASRPSGQYQETQYF. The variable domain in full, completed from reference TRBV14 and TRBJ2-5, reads EAGVTQFPSHSVIEKGQTVTLRCDPISGHDNLYWYRRVMGKEIKFLLHFVKESKQDESGMPNNRFLAERTGGTYSTLKVQPAELEDSGVYFCASRPSGQYQETQYFGPGTRLLVL.

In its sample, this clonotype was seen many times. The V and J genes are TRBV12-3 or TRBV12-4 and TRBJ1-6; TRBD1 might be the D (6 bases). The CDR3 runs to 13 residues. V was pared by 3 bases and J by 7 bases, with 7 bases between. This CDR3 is CASSLQGNSPLHF. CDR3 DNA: TGTGCCAGCAGTTTGCAGGGGAATTCACCCCTCCACTTT.

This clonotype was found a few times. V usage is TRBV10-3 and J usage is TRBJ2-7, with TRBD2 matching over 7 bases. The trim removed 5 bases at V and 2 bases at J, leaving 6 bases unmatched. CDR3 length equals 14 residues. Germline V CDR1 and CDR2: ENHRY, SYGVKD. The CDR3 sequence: CAISPGGDPYEQYF. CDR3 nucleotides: TGTGCCATCAGTCCTGGGGGGGACCCCTACGAGCAGTACTTC.

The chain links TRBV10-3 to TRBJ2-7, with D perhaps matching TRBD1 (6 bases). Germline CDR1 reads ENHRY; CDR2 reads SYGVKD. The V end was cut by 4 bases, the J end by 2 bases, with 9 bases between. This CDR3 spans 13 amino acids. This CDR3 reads CAISGGPPYEQYF. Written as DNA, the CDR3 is TGTGCCATCAGTGGGGGGCCCCCCTACGAGCAGTACTTC.

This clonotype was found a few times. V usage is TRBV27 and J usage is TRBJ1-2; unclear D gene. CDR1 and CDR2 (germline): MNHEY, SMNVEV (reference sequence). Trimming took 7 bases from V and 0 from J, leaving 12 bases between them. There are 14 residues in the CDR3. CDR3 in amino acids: CASTSGGANYGYTF. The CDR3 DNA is TGTGCCAGCACCAGTGGCGGGGCTAACTATGGCTACACCTTC.

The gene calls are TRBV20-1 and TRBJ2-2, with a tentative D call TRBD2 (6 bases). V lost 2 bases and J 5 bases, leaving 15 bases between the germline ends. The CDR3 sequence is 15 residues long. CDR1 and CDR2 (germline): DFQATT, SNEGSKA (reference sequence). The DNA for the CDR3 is TGCAGTGCTAGATCGAGAGGTCGGGAGACCGGGGAGCTGTTTTTT. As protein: CSARSRGRETGELFF.

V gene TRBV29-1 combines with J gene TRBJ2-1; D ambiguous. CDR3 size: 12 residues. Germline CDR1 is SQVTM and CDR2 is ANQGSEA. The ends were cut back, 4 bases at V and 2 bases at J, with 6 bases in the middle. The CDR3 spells CSVVTAYNEQFF. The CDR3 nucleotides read TGCAGCGTTGTAACGGCCTACAATGAGCAGTTCTTC.

CDR3 coding DNA: TGTGCCAGCAGCTTGGGTCACAGGGCGTCGCGAAACGTAAACATTCAGTACTTC. Translating it yields CASSLGHRASRNVNIQYF. The chain is built from TRBV5-6 and TRBJ2-4; a weak D match, TRBD1 (6 bases). Trimming cost V 0 bases and J 6 bases, with 22 bases left between them. CDR1 and CDR2 (germline): SGHDT, YYEEEE. This CDR3 is built from 18 residues.

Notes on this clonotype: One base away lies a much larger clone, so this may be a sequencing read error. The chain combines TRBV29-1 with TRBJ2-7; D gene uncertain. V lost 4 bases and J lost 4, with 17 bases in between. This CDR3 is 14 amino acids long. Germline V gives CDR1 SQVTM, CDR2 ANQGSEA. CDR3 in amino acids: CSVVLHSTGYEQYF. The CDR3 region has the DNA TGCAGCGTTGTTCTACATTCAACCGGGTACGAGCAGTACTTC.

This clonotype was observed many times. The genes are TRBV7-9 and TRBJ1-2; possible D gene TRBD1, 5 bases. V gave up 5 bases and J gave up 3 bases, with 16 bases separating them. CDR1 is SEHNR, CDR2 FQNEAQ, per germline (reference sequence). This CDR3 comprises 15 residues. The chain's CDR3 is CASSTGTDPDYGYTF. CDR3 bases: TGTGCCAGCAGCACCGGGACGGACCCCGACTATGGCTACACCTTC.

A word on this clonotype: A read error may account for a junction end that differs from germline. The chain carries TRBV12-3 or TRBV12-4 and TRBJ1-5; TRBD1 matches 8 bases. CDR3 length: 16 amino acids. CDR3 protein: CASSLGQGIGNQPQHF. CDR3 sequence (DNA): TGTGCGAGCAGTTTAGGACAGGGAATTGGCAATCAGCCCCAGCATTTT.

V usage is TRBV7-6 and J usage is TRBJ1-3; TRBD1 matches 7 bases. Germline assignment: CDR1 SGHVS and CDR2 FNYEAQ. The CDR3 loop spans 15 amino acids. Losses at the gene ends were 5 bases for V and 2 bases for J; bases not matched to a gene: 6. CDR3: CASSGGQAPGNTIYF. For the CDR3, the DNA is TGTGCCAGCAGCGGAGGACAGGCGCCTGGAAACACCATATATTTT.

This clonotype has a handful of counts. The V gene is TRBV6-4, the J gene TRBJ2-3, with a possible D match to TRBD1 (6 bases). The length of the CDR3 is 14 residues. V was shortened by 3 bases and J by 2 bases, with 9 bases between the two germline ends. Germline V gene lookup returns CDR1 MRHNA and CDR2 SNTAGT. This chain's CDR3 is CASSEDRYTDTQYF. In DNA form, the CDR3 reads TGTGCCAGCAGTGAGGACAGATACACAGATACGCAGTATTTT.

The CDR3 coding sequence is TGTGCCAGCAGTTTACGCCCTAGCGGACCCTACAATGAGCAGTTCTTC. It specifies CASSLRPSGPYNEQFF. The chain employs TRBV12-3 or TRBV12-4 and TRBJ2-1, with 7 bases matching TRBD2. Trimming took 2 bases from V and 2 from J; bases not matched to a gene: 6. The CDR3 is made up of 16 amino acids.

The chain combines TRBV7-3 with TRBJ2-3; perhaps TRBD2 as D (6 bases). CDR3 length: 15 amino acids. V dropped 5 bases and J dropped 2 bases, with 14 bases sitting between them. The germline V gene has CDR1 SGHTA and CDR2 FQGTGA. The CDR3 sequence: CASSRTGLHTDTQYF. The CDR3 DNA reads TGTGCCAGCAGCCGTACGGGACTTCACACAGATACGCAGTATTTT. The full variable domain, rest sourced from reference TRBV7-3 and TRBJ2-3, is GAGVSQTPSNKVTEKGKYVELRCDPISGHTALYWYRQSLGQGPEFLIYFQGTGAADDSGLPNDRFFAVRPEGSVSTLKIQRTERGDSAVYLCASSRTGLHTDTQYFGPGTRLTVL.

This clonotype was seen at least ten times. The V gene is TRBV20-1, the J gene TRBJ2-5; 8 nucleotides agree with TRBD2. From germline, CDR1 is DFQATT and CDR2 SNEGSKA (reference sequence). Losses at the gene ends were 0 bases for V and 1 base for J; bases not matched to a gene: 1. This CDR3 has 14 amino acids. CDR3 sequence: CSARDTSGQETQYF. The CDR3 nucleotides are TGCAGTGCTAGAGATACTAGCGGCCAAGAGACCCAGTACTTC.

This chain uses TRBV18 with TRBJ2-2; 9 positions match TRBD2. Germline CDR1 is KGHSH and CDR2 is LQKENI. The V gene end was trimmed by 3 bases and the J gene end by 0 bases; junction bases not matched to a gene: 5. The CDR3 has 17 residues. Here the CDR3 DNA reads TGTGCCAGCTCACCCCCGGGACTAGCAACGAACACCGGGGAGCTGTTTTTT. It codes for CASSPPGLATNTGELFF.

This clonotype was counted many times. DNA for the CDR3: TGCAGTGCTGGCCTACAGGGGATTCAAACCGGGGAGCTGTTTTTT. Its translation: CSAGLQGIQTGELFF. This sequence joins TRBV20-1 and TRBJ2-2; TRBD1 matches at 7 bases. The germline CDR1 and CDR2 sequences are DFQATT and SNEGSKA (reference sequence). The ends lost 5 bases at V and 5 bases at J; junction bases unmatched: 11. The CDR3 contains 15 residues.

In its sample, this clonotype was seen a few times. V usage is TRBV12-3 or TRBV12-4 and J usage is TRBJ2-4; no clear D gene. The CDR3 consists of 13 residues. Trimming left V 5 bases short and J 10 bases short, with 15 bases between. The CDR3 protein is CASSTGRVGIQYF. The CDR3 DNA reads TGTGCCAGCAGTACCGGTCGGGTGGGGATTCAGTACTTC.

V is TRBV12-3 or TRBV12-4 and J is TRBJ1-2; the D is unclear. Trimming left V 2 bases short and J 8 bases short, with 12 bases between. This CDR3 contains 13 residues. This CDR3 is CASSLTMNTGYTF. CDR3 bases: TGTGCCAGCAGTTTAACGATGAACACCGGCTACACCTTC.

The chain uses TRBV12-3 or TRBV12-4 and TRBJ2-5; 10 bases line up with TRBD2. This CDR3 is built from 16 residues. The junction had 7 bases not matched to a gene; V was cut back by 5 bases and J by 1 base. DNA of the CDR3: TGTGCCAGCAGTCGAACAGCGGGGGGGGCCCAAGAGACCCAGTACTTC. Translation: CASSRTAGGAQETQYF.